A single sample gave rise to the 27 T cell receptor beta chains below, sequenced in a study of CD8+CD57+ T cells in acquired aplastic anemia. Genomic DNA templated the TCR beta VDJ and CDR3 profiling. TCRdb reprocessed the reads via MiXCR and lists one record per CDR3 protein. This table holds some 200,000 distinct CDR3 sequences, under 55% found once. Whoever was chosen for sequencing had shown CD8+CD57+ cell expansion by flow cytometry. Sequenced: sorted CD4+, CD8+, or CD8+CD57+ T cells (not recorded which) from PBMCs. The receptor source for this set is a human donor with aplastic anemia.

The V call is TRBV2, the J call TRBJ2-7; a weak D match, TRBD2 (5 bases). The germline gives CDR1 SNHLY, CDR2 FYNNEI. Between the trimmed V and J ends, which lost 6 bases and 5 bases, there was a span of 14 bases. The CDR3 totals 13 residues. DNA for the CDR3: TGTGCCAGCAGCCTACCCGAGGGTCACGAGCAGTACTTC. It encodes CASSLPEGHEQYF.

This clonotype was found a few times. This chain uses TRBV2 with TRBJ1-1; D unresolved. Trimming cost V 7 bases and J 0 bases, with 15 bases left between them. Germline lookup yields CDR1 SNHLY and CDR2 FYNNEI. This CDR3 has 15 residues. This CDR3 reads CASIGQELMNTEAFF. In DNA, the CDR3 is TGTGCCAGCATTGGGCAAGAACTCATGAACACTGAAGCTTTCTTT.

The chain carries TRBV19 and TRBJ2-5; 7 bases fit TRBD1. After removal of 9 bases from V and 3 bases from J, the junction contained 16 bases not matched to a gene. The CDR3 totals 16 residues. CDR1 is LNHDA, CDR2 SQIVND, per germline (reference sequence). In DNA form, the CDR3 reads TGTGCCAGCCCGAAAGTGGGACAGTGCTCGAAAGAGACCCAGTACTTC. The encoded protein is CASPKVGQCSKETQYF.

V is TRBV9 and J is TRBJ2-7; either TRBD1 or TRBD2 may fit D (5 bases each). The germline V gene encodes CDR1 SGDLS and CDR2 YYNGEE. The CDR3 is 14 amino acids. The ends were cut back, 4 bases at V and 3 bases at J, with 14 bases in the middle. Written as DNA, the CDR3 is TGTGCCAGCAGCACTCCCGGGACGGACTACGAGCAGTACTTC. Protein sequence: CASSTPGTDYEQYF.

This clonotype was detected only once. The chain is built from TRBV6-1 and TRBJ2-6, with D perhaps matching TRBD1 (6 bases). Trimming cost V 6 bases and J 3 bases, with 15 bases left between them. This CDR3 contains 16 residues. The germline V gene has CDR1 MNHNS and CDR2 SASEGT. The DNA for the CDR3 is TGTGCCAGCAGGCGACAGGACCAGTATGGGGCCAACGTCCTGACTTTC. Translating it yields CASRRQDQYGANVLTF.

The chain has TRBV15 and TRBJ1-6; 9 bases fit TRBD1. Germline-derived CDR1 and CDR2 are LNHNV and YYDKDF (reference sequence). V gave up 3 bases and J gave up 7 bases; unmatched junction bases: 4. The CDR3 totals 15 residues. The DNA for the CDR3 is TGTGCCACCAGCAGGAGGACAGGGGTGAATTCACCCCTCCACTTT. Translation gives CATSRRTGVNSPLHF. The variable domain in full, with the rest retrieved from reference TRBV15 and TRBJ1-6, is DAMVIQNPRYQVTQFGKPVTLSCSQTLNHNVMYWYQQKSSQAPKLLFHYYDKDFNNEADTPDNFQSRRPNTSFCFLDIRSPGLGDTAMYLCATSRRTGVNSPLHFGNGTRLTVT.

The CDR3 DNA sequence: TGTGCCAGCAGCCTCCGGGGAAATGAGACCCAGTACTTC. Translating gives CASSLRGNETQYF. The genes are TRBV7-9 and TRBJ2-5; possible D gene TRBD2, 5 bases. Trimming took off 5 bases at V and 5 bases at J, with 12 bases between the two ends. This CDR3 region has 13 residues. Germline V gives CDR1 SEHNR, CDR2 FQNEAQ (reference sequence). Looking up the rest from reference TRBV7-9 and TRBJ2-5 gives the full variable domain: DTGVSQNPRHKITKRGQNVTFRCDPISEHNRLYWYRQTLGQGPEFLTYFQNEAQLEKSRLLSDRFSAERPKGSFSTLEIQRTEQGDSAMYLCASSLRGNETQYFGPGTRLLVL.

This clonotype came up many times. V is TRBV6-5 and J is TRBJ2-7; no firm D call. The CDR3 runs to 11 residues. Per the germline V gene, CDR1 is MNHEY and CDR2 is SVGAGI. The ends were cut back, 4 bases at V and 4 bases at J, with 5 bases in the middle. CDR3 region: CASSFEYEQYF. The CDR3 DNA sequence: TGTGCCAGCAGTTTTGAATACGAGCAGTACTTC.

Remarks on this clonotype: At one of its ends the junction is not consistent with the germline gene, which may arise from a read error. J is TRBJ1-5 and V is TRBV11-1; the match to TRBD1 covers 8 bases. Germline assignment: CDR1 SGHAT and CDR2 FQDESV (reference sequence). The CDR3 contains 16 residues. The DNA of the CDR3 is TGTGCCAGCAGCTTGATGGGGGGACAGGCCAATCAGTCCCAGCATTTT. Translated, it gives CASSLMGGQANQSQHF. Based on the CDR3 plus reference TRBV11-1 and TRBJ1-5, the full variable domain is EAEVAQSPRYKITEKSQAVAFWCDPISGHATLYWYRQILGQGPELLVQFQDESVVDDSQLPKDRFSAERLKGVDSTLKIQPAELGDSAMYLCASSLMGGQANQSQHFGDGTRLSIL.

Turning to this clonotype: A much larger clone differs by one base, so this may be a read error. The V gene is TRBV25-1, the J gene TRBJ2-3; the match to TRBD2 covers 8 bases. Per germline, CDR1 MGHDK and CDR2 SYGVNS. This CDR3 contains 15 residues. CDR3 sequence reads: CAGSTQLAATDTQYF. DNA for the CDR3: TGTGCCGGCAGCACACAACTAGCGGCCACAGATACGCAGTATTTT.

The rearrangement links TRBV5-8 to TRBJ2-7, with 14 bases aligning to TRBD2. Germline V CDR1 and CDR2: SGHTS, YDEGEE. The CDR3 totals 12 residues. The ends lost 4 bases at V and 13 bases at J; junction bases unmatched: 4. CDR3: CASSRTSGRSYF. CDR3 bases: TGTGCCAGCAGCCGGACTAGCGGGAGGTCTTACTTC.

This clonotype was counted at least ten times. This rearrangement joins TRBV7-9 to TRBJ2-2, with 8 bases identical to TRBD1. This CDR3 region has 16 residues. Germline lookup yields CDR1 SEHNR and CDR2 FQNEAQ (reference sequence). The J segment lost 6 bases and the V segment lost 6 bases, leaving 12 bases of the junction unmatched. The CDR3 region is CASRRQGQGWAGELFF. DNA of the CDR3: TGTGCCAGCAGACGACAAGGACAGGGTTGGGCCGGGGAGCTGTTTTTT.

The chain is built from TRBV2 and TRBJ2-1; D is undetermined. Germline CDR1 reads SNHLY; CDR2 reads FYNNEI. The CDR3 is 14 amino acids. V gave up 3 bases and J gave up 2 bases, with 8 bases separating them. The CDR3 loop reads CASSDIPPYNEQFF. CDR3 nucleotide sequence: TGTGCCAGCAGTGATATTCCTCCCTACAATGAGCAGTTCTTC.

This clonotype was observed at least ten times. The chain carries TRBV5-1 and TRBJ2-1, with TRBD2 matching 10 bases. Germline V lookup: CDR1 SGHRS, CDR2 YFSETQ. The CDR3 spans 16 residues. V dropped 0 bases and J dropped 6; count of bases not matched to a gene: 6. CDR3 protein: CASSLAGLAPLNEQFF. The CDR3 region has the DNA TGCGCCAGCAGCTTGGCGGGACTAGCGCCTCTCAATGAGCAGTTCTTC.

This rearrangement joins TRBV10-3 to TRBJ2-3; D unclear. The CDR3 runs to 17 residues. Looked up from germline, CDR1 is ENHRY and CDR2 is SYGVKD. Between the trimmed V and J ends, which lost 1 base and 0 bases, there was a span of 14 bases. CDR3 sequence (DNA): TGTGCCATCAGTGAGTACGAAGGAGACGGGAGCACAGATACGCAGTATTTT. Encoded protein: CAISEYEGDGSTDTQYF.

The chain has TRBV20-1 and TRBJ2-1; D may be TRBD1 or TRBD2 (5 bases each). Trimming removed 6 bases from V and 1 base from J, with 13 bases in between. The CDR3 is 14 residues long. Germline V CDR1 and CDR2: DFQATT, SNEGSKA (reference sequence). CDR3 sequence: CSAPTWGSYNEQFF. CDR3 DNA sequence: TGCAGTGCCCCGACATGGGGGTCCTACAATGAGCAGTTCTTC.

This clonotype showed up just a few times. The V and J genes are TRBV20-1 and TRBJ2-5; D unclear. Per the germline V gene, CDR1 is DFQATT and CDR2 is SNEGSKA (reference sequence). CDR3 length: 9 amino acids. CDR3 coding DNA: TGCAGCGTCGCGGAGACCCAGTACTTC. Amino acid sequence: CSVAETQYF.

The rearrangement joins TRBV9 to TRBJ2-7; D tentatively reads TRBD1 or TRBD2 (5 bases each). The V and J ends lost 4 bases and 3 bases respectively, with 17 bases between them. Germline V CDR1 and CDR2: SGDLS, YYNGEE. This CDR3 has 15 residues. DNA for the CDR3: TGTGCCAGCAGCACGGACCTCCAGAGGGGCTACGAGCAGTACTTC. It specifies CASSTDLQRGYEQYF.

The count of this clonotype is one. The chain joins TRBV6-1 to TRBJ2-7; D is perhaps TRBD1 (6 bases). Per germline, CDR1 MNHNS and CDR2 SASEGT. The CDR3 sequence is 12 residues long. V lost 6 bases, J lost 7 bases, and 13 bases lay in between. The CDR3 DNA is TGTGCCAGCAGACAGGGTTTGTGGGAGCAGTACTTC. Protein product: CASRQGLWEQYF.

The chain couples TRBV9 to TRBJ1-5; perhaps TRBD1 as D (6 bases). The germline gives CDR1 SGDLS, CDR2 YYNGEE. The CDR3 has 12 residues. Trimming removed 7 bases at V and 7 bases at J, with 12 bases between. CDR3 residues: CASGKQGQPQHF. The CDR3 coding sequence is TGTGCCAGCGGGAAACAGGGCCAGCCCCAGCATTTT.

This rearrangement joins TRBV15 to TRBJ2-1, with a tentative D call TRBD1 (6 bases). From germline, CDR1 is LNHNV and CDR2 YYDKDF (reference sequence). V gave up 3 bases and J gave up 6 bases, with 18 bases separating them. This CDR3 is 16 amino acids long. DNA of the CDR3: TGTGCCACCAGCAGCTCAACGGGACAACTTTCCAATGAGCAGTTCTTC. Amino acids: CATSSSTGQLSNEQFF.

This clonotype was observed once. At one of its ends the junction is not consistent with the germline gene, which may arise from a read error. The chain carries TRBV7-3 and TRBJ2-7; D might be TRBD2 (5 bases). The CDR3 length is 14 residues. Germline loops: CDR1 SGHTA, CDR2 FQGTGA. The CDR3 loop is CAWSSGGSSYEQHF. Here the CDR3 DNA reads TGTGCCTGGAGCTCCGGTGGGAGCTCCTACGAGCAGCACTTC. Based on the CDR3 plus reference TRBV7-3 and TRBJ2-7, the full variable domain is GAGVSQTPSNKVTEKGKYVELRCDPISGHTALYWYRQSLGQGPEFLIYFQGTGAADDSGLPNDRFFAVRPEGSVSTLKIQRTERGDSAVYLCAWSSGGSSYEQHFGPGTRLTVT.

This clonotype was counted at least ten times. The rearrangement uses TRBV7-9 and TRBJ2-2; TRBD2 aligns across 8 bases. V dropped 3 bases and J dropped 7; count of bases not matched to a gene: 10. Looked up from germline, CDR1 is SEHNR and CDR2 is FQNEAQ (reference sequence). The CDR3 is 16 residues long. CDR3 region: CASSFDLAGIIGELFF. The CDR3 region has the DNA TGTGCCAGCAGCTTCGACTTAGCGGGAATTATCGGGGAGCTGTTTTTT.

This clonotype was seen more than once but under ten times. CDR3 nucleotides: TGCGCCAGCAGTGAGTCAGGGTCCAATCAGCCCCAGCATTTT. Translation gives CASSESGSNQPQHF. The V gene is TRBV10-2, the J gene TRBJ1-5; no clear D gene. CDR1 is WSHSY, CDR2 SAAADI, per germline. The V end lost 0 bases, the J end lost 3 bases, and 6 bases lay between the germline ends. The CDR3 covers 14 residues.

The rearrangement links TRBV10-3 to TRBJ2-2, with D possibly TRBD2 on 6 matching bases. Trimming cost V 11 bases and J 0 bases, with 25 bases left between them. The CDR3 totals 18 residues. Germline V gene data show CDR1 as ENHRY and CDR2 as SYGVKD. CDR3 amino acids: CAGGKGSRLYSNTGELFF. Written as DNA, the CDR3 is TGTGCCGGGGGGAAGGGGTCGCGCCTTTATTCGAACACCGGGGAGCTGTTTTTT.

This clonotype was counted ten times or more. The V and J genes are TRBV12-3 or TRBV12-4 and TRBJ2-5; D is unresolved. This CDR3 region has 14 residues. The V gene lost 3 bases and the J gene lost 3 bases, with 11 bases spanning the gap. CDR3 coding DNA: TGTGCCAGCAGTTTGTGGTCAATTGAAGAGACCCAGTACTTC. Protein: CASSLWSIEETQYF.

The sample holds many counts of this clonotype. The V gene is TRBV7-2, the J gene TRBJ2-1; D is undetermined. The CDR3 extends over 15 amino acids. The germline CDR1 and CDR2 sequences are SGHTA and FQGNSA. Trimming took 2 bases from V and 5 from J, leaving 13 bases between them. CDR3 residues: CASSLRSAGNNEQFF. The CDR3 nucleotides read TGTGCCAGCAGCTTAAGGAGTGCTGGGAACAATGAGCAGTTCTTC.